This record looks at one T cell receptor (beta chain) sequence and its context. Its antigen is unidentified. Per germline, CDR1 SGHRS and CDR2 YFSETQ. The CDR3 extends over 16 amino acids. J lost 0 bases, V lost 4 bases, and 6 bases had no gene match. The data derive from a study of response to subunit inactivated influenza vaccine. From the RT-PCR reads, TCRdb called clonotypes with MiXCR, one entry per CDR3 protein. The profile covers about 520,000 distinct CDR3 sequences, with 25% appearing a single time and around 2% taken by the ten largest. The study's findings and limits: Authors suggested each seasonal flu vaccination may recruit only limited numbers of new T cells.

Sequences were derived from CD4+ T cells sorted from PBMCs, sampled less than 6 days after vaccination. The sequence was obtained from a man in his fifties or sixties who received an inactivated influenza vaccine. The genes are TRBV5-1 and TRBJ1-1; 10 bases are a match to TRBD1. CDR3 DNA sequence: TGCGCCAGCAGCCCGTTGACAGGGGGCTTGAACACTGAAGCTTTCTTT. Its protein is CASSPLTGGLNTEAFF.